The clone carrying this T cell receptor beta chain has more than one count but fewer than ten. This sample is drawn from a study of blood T cell repertoires in COVID-19. Study background: Acute and convalescent COVID-19 samples came from the United States, Italy and Spain. From T cells, B-cell-depleted T cells, or PBMCs came the material, which was cDNA or gDNA.

Methods used by the authors: Amplifying reference gene primers gave estimates of nucleated cell counts. Only in-frame clones appear in the TCRdb table, and some are missing; sequencing was by immunoSEQ multiplex PCR. V, J and clone size were drawn from that table, and D and trimming were deduced from the DNA. The sample yields hundreds of thousands of clones, around 84% seen once. The CDR3 runs 15 residues. Trimming cost V 6 bases and J 5 bases; bases outside gene matches: 9. Germline assignment: CDR1 SEHNR and CDR2 FQNEAQ (reference sequence). The chain employs TRBV7-9 and TRBJ1-4; 7 bases fit TRBD1. Sequencing was done on a sample of peripheral blood. This clonotype was obtained from a man aged 30 to 39 with active or convalescent COVID-19. This CDR3 is CASRRLTGENEKLFF. CDR3 bases: TGTGCCAGCAGACGCCTTACAGGGGAGAATGAAAAACTGTTTTTT.